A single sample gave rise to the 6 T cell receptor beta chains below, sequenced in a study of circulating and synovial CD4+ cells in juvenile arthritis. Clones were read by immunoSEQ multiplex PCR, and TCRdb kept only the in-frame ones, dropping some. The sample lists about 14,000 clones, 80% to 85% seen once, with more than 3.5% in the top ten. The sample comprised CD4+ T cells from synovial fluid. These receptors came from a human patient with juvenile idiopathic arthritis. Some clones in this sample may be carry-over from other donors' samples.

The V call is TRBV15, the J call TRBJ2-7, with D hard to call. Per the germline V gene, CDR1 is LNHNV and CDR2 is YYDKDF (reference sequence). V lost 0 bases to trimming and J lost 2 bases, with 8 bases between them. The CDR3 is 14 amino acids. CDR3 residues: CATSRDSQTYEQYF. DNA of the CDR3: TGTGCCACCAGCAGAGATTCACAGACCTACGAGCAGTACTTC.

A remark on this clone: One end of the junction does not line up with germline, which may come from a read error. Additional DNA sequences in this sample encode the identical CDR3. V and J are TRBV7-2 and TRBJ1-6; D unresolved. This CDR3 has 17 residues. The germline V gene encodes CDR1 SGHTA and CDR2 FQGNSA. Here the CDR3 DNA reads TGTGCCAGCAGCCTTGTCGCGGTGTCATTCTCCTATTCCCCCCTCCACTTT. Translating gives CASSLVAVSFSYSPLHF.

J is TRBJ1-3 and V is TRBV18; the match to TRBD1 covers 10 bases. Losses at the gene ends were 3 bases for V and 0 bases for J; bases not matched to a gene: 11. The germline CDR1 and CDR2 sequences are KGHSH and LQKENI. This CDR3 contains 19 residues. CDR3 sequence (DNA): TGTGCCAGCTCACCCCCCGGGACAGGGGACATCAGCTCTGGAAACACCATATATTTT. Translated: CASSPPGTGDISSGNTIYF.

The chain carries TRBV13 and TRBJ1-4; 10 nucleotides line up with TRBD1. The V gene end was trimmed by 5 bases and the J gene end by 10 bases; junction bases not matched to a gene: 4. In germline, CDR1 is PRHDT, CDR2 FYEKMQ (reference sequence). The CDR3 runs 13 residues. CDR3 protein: CASSPGQGTKLFF. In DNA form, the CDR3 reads TGTGCCAGCAGCCCGGGACAGGGGACAAAACTGTTTTTT.

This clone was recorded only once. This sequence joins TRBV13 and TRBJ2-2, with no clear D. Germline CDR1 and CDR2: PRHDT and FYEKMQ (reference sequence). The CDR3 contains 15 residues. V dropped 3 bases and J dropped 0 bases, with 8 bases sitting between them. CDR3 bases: TGTGCCAGCAGCTTGTCCAGTTCGAACACCGGGGAGCTGTTTTTT. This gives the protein CASSLSSSNTGELFF.

For the CDR3, the DNA is TGTGCCAGCAGTCCCCGAGGCAGGGGGCAATTTGGGGCCAACGTCCTGACTTTC. It codes for CASSPRGRGQFGANVLTF. The chain carries TRBV27 and TRBJ2-6; TRBD1 aligns across 8 bases. Germline CDR1 reads MNHEY; CDR2 reads SMNVEV (reference sequence). The CDR3 spans 18 residues. Unmatched junction bases numbered 12, after V lost 5 bases and J lost 3 bases.